This T cell receptor (beta chain) was identified in a study of tumor and adjacent non-tumor tissue in lung cancer. Study-wide context: Stage I to III disease affected about nine men and several women aged 31 to 76.

The CDR3 runs to 16 residues. The V gene lost 4 bases and the J gene lost 0 bases, with 12 bases spanning the gap. CDR1 is WSHSY, CDR2 SAAADI, per germline. The library came from three nested PCR rounds adapted from ARM-PCR protocols. TCRdb reanalysed the multiplex PCR reads using MiXCR and keeps one entry per CDR3 protein. Here the sample spans 90,000 to 100,000 distinct CDR3 sequences, about 80% being singletons. This sample's RNA came from whole unsorted tissue. This non-tumor lung sample came from over 3 cm beyond the tumor edge. Newly diagnosed lung cancer patients had thoracic surgery in China, August–late 2014, without prior chemotherapy.

Sequencing used distant non-tumor lung tissue. The TCR comes from a man aged 55 to 70 with small cell lung cancer. The chain carries TRBV10-2 and TRBJ2-2; D is unclear. The CDR3 is CASSVREDTNTGELFF. The CDR3 DNA follows: TGCGCCAGCAGTGTCCGAGAGGATACGAACACCGGGGAGCTGTTTTTT.